What follows are 29 T cell receptor beta chains derived from one specimen sequenced in a study of identical twins. MiXCR, applied by TCRdb to the 5' RACE reads, yields one record per CDR3 protein. The repertoire holds roughly 1,500,000 distinct CDR3 sequences, with roughly 35% as singletons. The sample consisted of cord blood. These receptors came from a newborn girl in good health.

V and J are TRBV10-3 and TRBJ2-3, with a weak D call TRBD1 (7 bases). Germline V lookup: CDR1 ENHRY, CDR2 SYGVKD. This CDR3 spans 16 amino acids. The V end was cut by 6 bases, the J end by 5 bases, with 21 bases between. The DNA of the CDR3 is TGTGCCATCAGGTCGGGGTCAGGGGGGTTAGGAGATACGCAGTATTTT. This gives the protein CAIRSGSGGLGDTQYF.

The rearrangement uses TRBV5-1 and TRBJ2-4; D might be TRBD1 (6 bases). Germline lookup yields CDR1 SGHRS and CDR2 YFSETQ. V shed 4 bases and J shed 0 bases, with 26 bases lying between them. CDR3 length equals 20 residues. In nucleotides, the CDR3 is TGCGCCAGCAGCAACCCCCGGGACACTCATTCCCTCCTAGCCAAAAACATTCAGTACTTC. Translating it yields CASSNPRDTHSLLAKNIQYF.

This clonotype has only one observation. V usage is TRBV4-3 and J usage is TRBJ2-3, with a possible D match to TRBD2 (5 bases). Germline V CDR1 and CDR2: LGHNA, YSLEER. With 0 bases removed from V and 4 bases from J, the gap between germline ends came to 14 bases. The CDR3 covers 16 residues. The CDR3 coding sequence is TGCGCCAGCAGCCAAGATGAGCGGCGTGTCCCAGATACGCAGTATTTT. Translation: CASSQDERRVPDTQYF.

Of note for this clonotype: One end of the junction is discordant with germline, which a read error may explain. The genes are TRBV3-1 and TRBJ1-2; 9 positions match TRBD1. The CDR3 totals 13 residues. The V gene's germline CDR1 is LGHDT and CDR2 YNNKEL (reference sequence). The CDR3 DNA follows: TGTACCAGCAGCCCTCCGGGACAGGGTGGCTACACCTTC. It codes for CTSSPPGQGGYTF.

The V gene is TRBV7-2, the J gene TRBJ2-7; perhaps D is TRBD1 or TRBD2 (6 bases each). Trimming shortened V by 8 bases and J by 4 bases, and 18 bases separated the two germline ends. Germline V gene data show CDR1 as SGHTA and CDR2 as FQGNSA. This CDR3 region has 14 residues. The CDR3 loop reads CASGSVGGPYEQYF. The CDR3, as DNA: TGTGCCAGCGGCTCTGTAGGGGGGCCGTACGAGCAGTACTTC. The full variable domain, completed using reference TRBV7-2 and TRBJ2-7, is GAGVSQSPSNKVTEKGKDVELRCDPISGHTALYWYRQSLGQGLEFLIYFQGNSAPDKSGLPSDRFSAERTGGSVSTLTIQRTQQEDSAVYLCASGSVGGPYEQYFGPGTRLTVT.

A remark on this clonotype: Germline is not matched at one junction end, which may reflect a read error. The chain joins TRBV3-1 to TRBJ2-7; 12 positions match TRBD2. The CDR3 contains 17 residues. Germline V CDR1 and CDR2: LGHDT, YNNKEL (reference sequence). Written as DNA, the CDR3 is TGTGCCAGCAGCCCCACGACTAGCGGGAGTACCTCCGACGAGCAGTACTTC. Its translation: CASSPTTSGSTSDEQYF.

The rearrangement joins TRBV5-6 to TRBJ1-2; weak D call: TRBD1 (5 bases). The CDR3 runs to 13 residues. From germline, CDR1 is SGHDT and CDR2 YYEEEE. V lost 0 bases and J lost 8, with 11 bases in between. This CDR3 reads CASSLGVRDGYTF. Written as DNA, the CDR3 is TGTGCCAGCAGCTTGGGAGTCAGGGACGGCTACACCTTC.

The genes are TRBV28 and TRBJ2-7, with D uncertain. Germline loops: CDR1 MDHEN, CDR2 SYDVKM. Trimming took 3 bases from V and 2 from J, leaving 14 bases between them. The CDR3 is 15 residues long. The CDR3 loop reads CASSFRRLRAYEQYF. In DNA, the CDR3 is TGTGCCAGCAGTTTTCGAAGGCTAAGGGCCTACGAGCAGTACTTC.

This clonotype was counted a few times. The DNA of the CDR3 is TGTGCCAGCAGCTTAGTAGTAGCGGGAGGGTATGAGCAGTTCTTC. Its protein product is CASSLVVAGGYEQFF. This chain links TRBV7-6 with TRBJ2-1, with 11 bases lining up with TRBD2. This CDR3 comprises 15 residues. Germline CDR1 is SGHVS and CDR2 is FNYEAQ. V lost 1 base to trimming and J lost 8 bases; unmatched junction nucleotides: 4. The whole variable domain, remainder taken from reference TRBV7-6 and TRBJ2-1, is GAGVSQSPRYKVTKRGQDVALRCDPISGHVSLYWYRQALGQGPEFLTYFNYEAQQDKSGLPNDRFSAERPEGSISTLTIQRTEQRDSAMYRCASSLVVAGGYEQFFGPGTRLTVL.

In this sample, this clonotype turned up a few times. V and J are TRBV20-1 and TRBJ2-1, with D perhaps matching TRBD1 or TRBD2 (5 bases each). There are 14 residues in the CDR3. Germline V CDR1 and CDR2: DFQATT, SNEGSKA (reference sequence). Trimming stripped 3 bases from V and 9 bases from J, with 18 bases between. CDR3 coding DNA: TGCAGTGCTAGCCAGGGCGGGTACAATAGTGAGCAGTTCTTC. This encodes CSASQGGYNSEQFF.

The V call is TRBV5-6, the J call TRBJ2-7; D is possibly TRBD1 (6 bases). Germline loops: CDR1 SGHDT, CDR2 YYEEEE. The germline V and J ends were trimmed by 5 bases and 3 bases, with 9 bases remaining between them. This CDR3 is built from 12 residues. The CDR3: CASRVQGYEQYF. The CDR3 bases are TGTGCCAGCAGGGTACAGGGCTACGAGCAGTACTTC.

V gene TRBV20-1 combines with J gene TRBJ1-6; tentative D call: TRBD1 (5 bases). CDR3 length: 15 amino acids. V lost 1 base, J lost 2 bases, and 9 bases lay in between. Germline CDR1 reads DFQATT; CDR2 reads SNEGSKA (reference sequence). The CDR3 sequence: CSARVAGPYNSPLHF. The CDR3 DNA follows: TGCAGTGCTAGAGTCGCAGGGCCCTATAATTCACCCCTCCACTTT.

This chain joins TRBV6-5 and TRBJ2-1; D remains ambiguous. CDR3 length equals 14 residues. Trimming removed 5 bases from V and 0 bases from J, with 8 bases in between. Germline values: CDR1 MNHEY, CDR2 SVGAGI. The CDR3 nucleotides read TGTGCCAGCAGTGCCCCGGGCTCCTACAATGAGCAGTTCTTC. This sequence encodes CASSAPGSYNEQFF.

This clonotype was seen more than once but under ten times. The V and J genes are TRBV5-1 and TRBJ2-1; 13 bases match TRBD2. The CDR3 extends over 19 amino acids. Germline V gene sequence: CDR1 SGHRS, CDR2 YFSETQ. The J segment lost 4 bases and the V segment lost 1 base, leaving 11 bases of the junction unmatched. CDR3 sequence (DNA): TGCGCCAGCAGCTTGCCGACCGGGACTAGCGGGGTAAAGTACAATGAGCAGTTCTTC. It translates to CASSLPTGTSGVKYNEQFF.

The chain uses TRBV5-1 and TRBJ2-7; D tentatively fits TRBD1 or TRBD2 (5 bases each). The V and J ends lost 1 base and 2 bases respectively, with 10 bases between them. The CDR3 totals 14 residues. The germline V gene has CDR1 SGHRS and CDR2 YFSETQ. Here the CDR3 reads CASSLKGDPYEQYF. The CDR3 nucleotides are TGCGCCAGCAGCTTGAAAGGGGACCCCTACGAGCAGTACTTC.

This clonotype appeared a few times. The V call is TRBV18, the J call TRBJ2-1; TRBD1 or TRBD2 may be the D gene (5 bases each). V was shortened by 3 bases and J by 0 bases, with 18 bases between the two germline ends. CDR3 length: 18 residues. Per the germline V gene, CDR1 is KGHSH and CDR2 is LQKENI. CDR3 nucleotides: TGTGCCAGCTCACCTCTTCCCGAGGGACCCAACTCCTACAATGAGCAGTTCTTC. The encoded protein is CASSPLPEGPNSYNEQFF.

This clonotype was seen a handful of times. Here the CDR3 DNA reads TGCGCCAGCAGCCAAGTTAGCGGGGAGTACAATGAGCAGTTCTTC. Amino acids: CASSQVSGEYNEQFF. The chain joins TRBV4-1 to TRBJ2-1; 8 bases agree with TRBD2. There are 15 residues in the CDR3. Germline-derived CDR1 and CDR2 are MGHRA and YSYEKL. After removal of 1 base from V and 4 bases from J, the junction contained 3 bases not matched to a gene.

This clonotype turned up a few times. The V gene is TRBV10-3, the J gene TRBJ2-7; 8 bases align to TRBD2. Per germline, CDR1 ENHRY and CDR2 SYGVKD. Germline trimming cut 4 bases from V and 3 bases from J; bases unmatched to any gene: 5. The length of the CDR3 is 14 residues. The CDR3 loop is CAISAERGFYEQYF. In nucleotides, the CDR3 is TGTGCCATCAGTGCGGAGCGGGGGTTCTACGAGCAGTACTTC.

This sequence joins TRBV18 and TRBJ2-2; TRBD2 agrees at 8 bases. CDR3 length: 16 amino acids. Germline CDR1 reads KGHSH; CDR2 reads LQKENI. J was trimmed by 2 bases and V by 5 bases; bases with no gene match: 7. CDR3 bases: TGTGCCAGCTCAGGAGGACTAGCCACAAACACCGGGGAGCTGTTTTTT. This sequence encodes CASSGGLATNTGELFF.

Only a few counts were recorded for this clonotype. This chain uses TRBV12-3 or TRBV12-4 with TRBJ1-5, with D perhaps TRBD1 (5 bases). V was pared by 5 bases and J by 1 base, with 9 bases between. The length of the CDR3 is 14 residues. The CDR3 here is CASSTRESNQPQHF. For the CDR3, the DNA is TGTGCCAGCAGTACCAGGGAGAGCAATCAGCCCCAGCATTTT.

The sample holds one count of this clonotype. The rearrangement uses TRBV7-9 and TRBJ1-2; 7 positions match TRBD1. V lost 5 bases and J lost 5; bases outside the gene matches: 17. This CDR3 is built from 17 residues. CDR1 and CDR2 from the germline V gene are SEHNR and FQNEAQ (reference sequence). CDR3 loop: CASSVGRATGTGYGYTF. The CDR3 bases are TGTGCCAGCAGCGTAGGAAGGGCGACAGGGACGGGTTATGGCTACACCTTC.

CDR3 bases: TGTGCCAGCAGCTCTCTTAGGGGACCAGGGAAAAAAGCTTTCTTT. It specifies CASSSLRGPGKKAFF. The V and J genes are TRBV11-2 and TRBJ1-1; D may be TRBD1 (5 bases). V gave up 4 bases and J gave up 9 bases, with 21 bases separating them. Germline-derived CDR1 and CDR2 are SGHAT and FQNNGV. CDR3 size: 15 residues.

This clonotype was picked up a small number of times. The V call is TRBV24-1, the J call TRBJ2-3; D gene unclear. Germline values: CDR1 KGHDR, CDR2 SFDVKD. This CDR3 spans 13 amino acids. Trimming left V 7 bases short and J 2 bases short, with 9 bases between. CDR3 sequence: CATRATLTDTQYF. Written as DNA, the CDR3 is TGTGCCACCAGAGCGACCCTCACAGATACGCAGTATTTT.

V gene TRBV5-1 combines with J gene TRBJ2-7, with TRBD1 matching 11 bases. The CDR3 runs 15 residues. The V gene's germline CDR1 is SGHRS and CDR2 YFSETQ. V gave up 0 bases and J gave up 3 bases; unmatched junction bases: 2. The CDR3 nucleotides are TGCGCCAGCAGCTTGGGGGACAGGGGGGACTACGAGCAGTACTTC. It specifies CASSLGDRGDYEQYF.

This clonotype appeared a few times. The CDR3 region has the DNA TGTGCCAGCAGTTTCCACGGACAGTCCACAGATACGCAGTATTTT. Amino acid sequence: CASSFHGQSTDTQYF. The V gene is TRBV28, the J gene TRBJ2-3; D might be TRBD1 (6 bases). The CDR3 spans 15 residues. The V gene lost 3 bases and the J gene lost 2 bases, with 12 bases spanning the gap. Germline V lookup: CDR1 MDHEN, CDR2 SYDVKM. Filled out from reference TRBV28 and TRBJ2-3, the complete variable domain reads DVKVTQSSRYLVKRTGEKVFLECVQDMDHENMFWYRQDPGLGLRLIYFSYDVKMKEKGDIPEGYSVSREKKERFSLILESASTNQTSMYLCASSFHGQSTDTQYFGPGTRLTVL.

The chain uses TRBV13 and TRBJ2-4, with D perhaps matching TRBD1 or TRBD2 (5 bases each). Germline CDR1 is PRHDT and CDR2 is FYEKMQ (reference sequence). Trimming removed 3 bases from V and 10 bases from J, with 13 bases in between. CDR3 size: 13 residues. CDR3 in DNA: TGTGCCAGCAGCTTTAGTGGGGACGGGATTCAGTACTTC. It specifies CASSFSGDGIQYF. Together with reference TRBV13 and TRBJ2-4, the CDR3 gives the full variable domain: AAGVIQSPRHLIKEKRETATLKCYPIPRHDTVYWYQQGPGQDPQFLISFYEKMQSDKGSIPDRFSAQQFSDYHSELNMSSLELGDSALYFCASSFSGDGIQYFGAGTRLSVL.

The chain has TRBV9 and TRBJ2-3; TRBD1 might be the D (6 bases). Germline CDR1 reads SGDLS; CDR2 reads YYNGEE. The germline V and J ends were trimmed by 5 bases and 0 bases, with 13 bases remaining between them. The CDR3 contains 15 residues. For the CDR3, the DNA is TGTGCCAGCAGGCTAGGGACACTTAGCACAGATACGCAGTATTTT. Amino acids: CASRLGTLSTDTQYF.

The CDR3 sequence: CSAPSGGRNNEQFF. Here the CDR3 DNA reads TGCAGTGCCCCAAGCGGGGGGAGGAACAATGAGCAGTTCTTC. The rearrangement links TRBV20-1 to TRBJ2-1; 9 bases fit TRBD2. Per the germline V gene, CDR1 is DFQATT and CDR2 is SNEGSKA (reference sequence). Trimming at V came to 6 bases and at J to 5 bases, leaving 8 bases not matched to a gene. The CDR3 extends over 14 amino acids.

On this clonotype itself: A read error may be the cause here, since a much bigger clone is one base away. The chain is built from TRBV5-4 and TRBJ2-1, with 9 bases identical to TRBD1. The CDR3 is 16 amino acids. Germline loops: CDR1 SGHNT, CDR2 YYREEE (reference sequence). Trimming cost V 1 base and J 0 bases; bases outside gene matches: 2. CDR3 amino acids: CASSLMGQGSYNEQFF. CDR3 DNA: TGTGCCAGCAGCTTGATGGGACAGGGCTCCTACAATGAGCAGTTCTTC.